The entry that follows covers one T cell receptor (beta chain) sequence. The data derive from a study of beta chain features in type 1 diabetes. Expressed TCRB transcripts were sequenced, since all the RNA that had been isolated was reverse transcribed. The data were produced by immunoSEQ multiplex PCR, yet TCRdb's version contains in-frame clones alone and is incomplete. Among some 230,000 clones listed, about 10% were seen once. The germline gives CDR1 ENHRY, CDR2 SYGVKD. The CDR3 has 17 amino acids. J was trimmed by 4 bases and V by 7 bases; bases with no gene match: 11. The sequenced sample consisted of naive CD4+ T cells from blood. V and J are TRBV10-3 and TRBJ2-2; TRBD2 matches at 11 bases. This clonotype was obtained from a woman between 18 and 29 years old in good health. The CDR3 is CAINSGLAVRATGELFF. As DNA, the CDR3 is TGTGCCATCAATTCGGGACTAGCGGTTCGGGCCACCGGGGAGCTGTTTTTT.